The 32 T cell receptor beta chains in this list originate from one sample, sequenced in a study of OX40 agonist ivuxolimab in advanced cancers. Repertoires were generated with immunoSEQ multiplex PCR, while TCRdb's copy carries only in-frame clones and drops some. The sample contains roughly 41,000 clones, around 85% of which appear only once. This sample comprised CD4+ or CD8+ T cells sorted from blood, obtained in a trial of the OX40 agonist ivuxolimab. The origin of the receptors is an adult with an advanced solid tumor such as melanoma, head and neck, liver or kidney cancer.

The chain joins TRBV6-1 to TRBJ1-5; TRBD1 might be the D (5 bases). Germline CDR1 and CDR2: MNHNS and SASEGT. The CDR3 spans 19 residues. V lost 2 bases and J lost 4, with 24 bases in between. CDR3 residues: CASSESLPGRAGGNQPQHF. CDR3 in DNA: TGTGCCAGCAGTGAATCCCTCCCTGGACGGGCCGGGGGGAATCAGCCCCAGCATTTT.

The J gene is TRBJ2-1, the V gene TRBV4-2; a possible D gene is TRBD2 (5 bases). There are 16 residues in the CDR3. The V end lost 1 base, the J end lost 7 bases, and 17 bases lay between the germline ends. The V gene's germline CDR1 is LGHNA and CDR2 YNFKEQ. The DNA of the CDR3 is TGTGCCAGCAGCCAAGTTTATTTTGGGGAGAGGAATGAGCAGTTCTTC. Its translation is CASSQVYFGERNEQFF.

This chain links TRBV6-5 with TRBJ2-4, with D possibly matching TRBD1 (6 bases). Germline V gene data show CDR1 as MNHEY and CDR2 as SVGAGI. This CDR3 has 13 residues. V was cut by 6 bases and J by 1 base, with 7 bases left in between. The CDR3 sequence is CASRQGAKNIQYF. The CDR3 DNA is TGTGCCAGCAGGCAGGGGGCCAAAAACATTCAGTACTTC.

V is TRBV5-6 and J is TRBJ2-3, with 9 bases that match TRBD1. Losses at the gene ends were 1 base for V and 0 bases for J; bases not matched to a gene: 12. The CDR3 has 19 amino acids. Germline loops: CDR1 SGHDT, CDR2 YYEEEE. In DNA, the CDR3 is TGTGCCAGCAGCTTGTATGGACAGGGGCTTCTTTCTAGCACAGATACGCAGTATTTT. The encoded protein is CASSLYGQGLLSSTDTQYF.

The chain uses TRBV14 and TRBJ2-5, with 8 bases lining up with TRBD1. CDR1 and CDR2 (germline): SGHDN, FVKESK. With 4 bases clipped from V and 5 bases from J, the junction kept 6 bases outside the gene matches. The CDR3 contains 14 residues. The chain's CDR3 is CASSPQDRVETQYF. The CDR3 DNA reads TGTGCCAGCAGCCCTCAGGACAGGGTTGAGACCCAGTACTTC.

The chain combines TRBV5-1 with TRBJ2-7; D tentatively reads TRBD1 or TRBD2 (6 bases each). The CDR3 totals 15 residues. Per the germline V gene, CDR1 is SGHRS and CDR2 is YFSETQ. V lost 4 bases to trimming and J lost 5 bases, with 19 bases between them. Here the CDR3 reads CASSKGGLDVHEQYF. The CDR3 DNA reads as TGCGCCAGCAGCAAGGGGGGCCTAGATGTCCACGAGCAGTACTTC.

Within the sample, this clone is large (0.1 to 1%). This chain connects TRBV7-8 to TRBJ1-2, with 7 bases aligning to TRBD1. From germline, CDR1 is SGHVS and CDR2 FQNEAQ. The CDR3 length is 12 residues. V gave up 5 bases and J gave up 8 bases; unmatched junction bases: 5. DNA of the CDR3: TGTGCCAGCAGCGTATACAGGGGAGGCTACACCTTC. Its protein product is CASSVYRGGYTF.

Turning to this clone: At one boundary the junction diverges from the germline segment, which might be a read error. The chain is built from TRBV18 and TRBJ2-5; 9 bases agree with TRBD2. CDR3 size: 16 residues. Germline V lookup: CDR1 KGHSH, CDR2 LQKENI. The DNA for the CDR3 is TGTGCCAGCACACCTGGTGGGGGACTAGCAAAAGAGACCCAGTACTTC. As protein: CASTPGGGLAKETQYF. The variable domain in full, with the rest retrieved from reference TRBV18 and TRBJ2-5, is NAGVMQNPRHLVRRRGQEARLRCSPMKGHSHVYWYRQLPEEGLKFMVYLQKENIIDESGMPKERFSAEFPKEGPSILRIQQVVRGDSAAYFCASTPGGGLAKETQYFGPGTRLLVL.

The J gene is TRBJ2-1, the V gene TRBV29-1, with D uncertain. V was cut by 4 bases and J by 5 bases, with 15 bases left in between. This CDR3 region has 14 residues. CDR1 is SQVTM and CDR2 is ANQGSEA in the germline V gene. The CDR3 DNA sequence: TGCAGCGTTGCCCCTCGATTAGTTGACAATGAGCAGTTCTTC. This translates into CSVAPRLVDNEQFF.

This clone was seen a few times. The rearrangement joins TRBV9 to TRBJ2-3; 10 nucleotides align to TRBD2. The CDR3 is made up of 16 amino acids. Germline-derived CDR1 and CDR2 are SGDLS and YYNGEE. The V gene end was trimmed by 2 bases and the J gene end by 2 bases; junction bases not matched to a gene: 5. The CDR3 nucleotides read TGTGCCAGCAGCGTCCTAGCGGGGGACCCCACAGATACGCAGTATTTT. The encoded protein is CASSVLAGDPTDTQYF. Full variable domain (remainder filled in from reference TRBV9 and TRBJ2-3): DSGVTQTPKHLITATGQRVTLRCSPRSGDLSVYWYQQSLDQGLQFLIQYYNGEERAKGNILERFSAQQFPDLHSELNLSSLELGDSALYFCASSVLAGDPTDTQYFGPGTRLTVL.

V usage is TRBV7-9 and J usage is TRBJ2-2; D is unclear. This CDR3 has 10 amino acids. The germline gives CDR1 SEHNR, CDR2 FQNEAQ (reference sequence). DNA for the CDR3: TGTGCAACCTACACCGGGGAGCTGTTTTTT. Translating it yields CATYTGELFF.

The chain combines TRBV7-9 with TRBJ1-2; tentative D call: TRBD1 (5 bases). V lost 2 bases and J lost 8, with 12 bases in between. The CDR3 covers 13 residues. Germline loops: CDR1 SEHNR, CDR2 FQNEAQ (reference sequence). CDR3 nucleotide sequence: TGTGCCAGCAGCTTACAAGGAGGGGACGGCTACACCTTC. Its translation is CASSLQGGDGYTF.

The rearrangement links TRBV5-1 to TRBJ2-1, with 8 bases fitting TRBD2. Germline trimming cut 0 bases from V and 9 bases from J; bases unmatched to any gene: 5. Germline assignment: CDR1 SGHRS and CDR2 YFSETQ. CDR3 length: 14 amino acids. The DNA for the CDR3 is TGCGCCAGCAGCTTGGTTAGCGGGACGGCTGAGCAGTTCTTC. Its protein product is CASSLVSGTAEQFF.

The DNA for the CDR3 is TGTGCCAGCAGCTTAGTGGCGGGAAGTCCCACAGATACGCAGTATTTT. Its protein product is CASSLVAGSPTDTQYF. This sequence joins TRBV7-6 and TRBJ2-3, with D possibly TRBD2 on 6 matching bases. V dropped 1 base and J dropped 2 bases, with 13 bases sitting between them. CDR1 is SGHVS, CDR2 FNYEAQ, per germline. This CDR3 contains 16 residues.

This chain uses TRBV7-2 with TRBJ1-6; 9 nucleotides line up with TRBD1. CDR1 is SGHTA, CDR2 FQGNSA, per germline. The CDR3 totals 15 residues. V gave up 5 bases and J gave up 15 bases; unmatched junction bases: 14. The CDR3 DNA is TGTGCCAGCAGCCTCCGGACAGGGGTAACCTCAAGCCTCCACTTT. This sequence encodes CASSLRTGVTSSLHF.

The chain uses TRBV5-1 and TRBJ2-1; 7 positions match TRBD2. Per germline, CDR1 SGHRS and CDR2 YFSETQ. This CDR3 is 15 amino acids long. Trimming cost V 6 bases and J 4 bases; bases outside gene matches: 10. The CDR3 region is CASISGGMLYNEQFF. For the CDR3, the DNA is TGCGCCAGCATCTCGGGGGGAATGTTATACAATGAGCAGTTCTTC.

The genes are TRBV6-5 and TRBJ1-4; D gene unclear. The V gene's germline CDR1 is MNHEY and CDR2 SVGAGI. Deletions cut 2 bases from V and 1 base from J, with 11 bases between. The CDR3 sequence is 16 residues long. The CDR3 DNA reads TGTGCCAGCAGTTACGGGCCCCCGGGAACTAATGAAAAACTGTTTTTT. Its translation is CASSYGPPGTNEKLFF.

The rearrangement joins TRBV19 to TRBJ1-5, with D possibly TRBD1 on 5 matching bases. The germline CDR1 and CDR2 sequences are LNHDA and SQIVND (reference sequence). This CDR3 is 15 amino acids long. The V end was cut by 5 bases, the J end by 0 bases, with 11 bases between. CDR3 DNA sequence: TGTGCCAGTAGTCCCCGACAGAATAGCAATCAGCCCCAGCATTTT. It specifies CASSPRQNSNQPQHF.

The J gene is TRBJ2-5, the V gene TRBV10-1; possibly TRBD2 for D (5 bases). Trimming removed 3 bases at V and 5 bases at J, with 13 bases between. The germline CDR1 and CDR2 sequences are WNHNN and SYGVQD (reference sequence). CDR3 length: 14 residues. The CDR3 spells CASSDPGSSETQYF. Here the CDR3 DNA reads TGCGCCAGCAGTGACCCGGGAAGTTCGGAGACCCAGTACTTC.

The chain employs TRBV15 and TRBJ2-1, with D possibly TRBD2 on 6 matching bases. This CDR3 spans 14 amino acids. V was cut by 6 bases and J by 0 bases, with 9 bases left in between. Germline V gene lookup returns CDR1 LNHNV and CDR2 YYDKDF (reference sequence). CDR3 DNA: TGTGCCACCAGATCTAGCGACTCCTACAATGAGCAGTTCTTC. Translation: CATRSSDSYNEQFF.

The V call is TRBV7-9, the J call TRBJ2-7; D is perhaps TRBD1 (6 bases). V was pared by 5 bases and J by 5 bases, with 10 bases between. Per the germline V gene, CDR1 is SEHNR and CDR2 is FQNEAQ (reference sequence). CDR3 size: 12 residues. CDR3 nucleotides: TGTGCCAGCAGCCCTGGGGGCCACGAGCAGTACTTC. It specifies CASSPGGHEQYF.

The chain links TRBV5-6 to TRBJ1-2, with D unresolved. This CDR3 comprises 15 residues. The germline V gene has CDR1 SGHDT and CDR2 YYEEEE. The ends were cut back, 0 bases at V and 1 base at J, with 10 bases in the middle. CDR3: CASSLVDLINYGYTF. Here the CDR3 DNA reads TGTGCCAGCAGCTTGGTTGACTTGATTAACTATGGCTACACCTTC.

V is TRBV7-2 and J is TRBJ1-4; D call uncertain. Trimming took 5 bases from V and 13 from J, leaving 20 bases between them. The CDR3 runs to 14 residues. Germline assignment: CDR1 SGHTA and CDR2 FQGNSA. CDR3 sequence reads: CASSLMIRSPLLFF. In DNA form, the CDR3 reads TGTGCCAGCAGCCTAATGATACGGTCCCCTCTACTGTTTTTT.

The chain combines TRBV7-9 with TRBJ2-7; no reliable D call. Germline values: CDR1 SEHNR, CDR2 FQNEAQ (reference sequence). This CDR3 has 13 amino acids. V lost 3 bases, J lost 3 bases, and 9 bases lay in between. For the CDR3, the DNA is TGTGCCAGCAGCTTGGTGGACGGCTACGAGCAGTACTTC. Its translation is CASSLVDGYEQYF.

The gene calls are TRBV29-1 and TRBJ2-5; weak D call: TRBD2 (5 bases). The germline V gene has CDR1 SQVTM and CDR2 ANQGSEA. Deletions cut 4 bases from V and 4 bases from J, with 10 bases between. The CDR3 runs 12 residues. For the CDR3, the DNA is TGCAGCGTTGCTGAGGGATCAGAGACCCAGTACTTC. Translating it yields CSVAEGSETQYF. The full variable domain, in which reference TRBV29-1 and TRBJ2-5 provide the parts outside the CDR3, is SAVISQKPSRDICQRGTSLTIQCQVDSQVTMMFWYRQQPGQSLTLIATANQGSEATYESGFVIDKFPISRPNLTFSTLTVSNMSPEDSSIYLCSVAEGSETQYFGPGTRLLVL.

V usage is TRBV19 and J usage is TRBJ2-3, with D possibly TRBD1 on 5 matching bases. The CDR3 extends over 13 amino acids. Germline loops: CDR1 LNHDA, CDR2 SQIVND (reference sequence). Trimming cost V 11 bases and J 2 bases, with 14 bases left between them. The CDR3 bases are TGTGCCCATCGGCAAGGGGCCACAGATACGCAGTATTTT. This encodes CAHRQGATDTQYF. Looking up the rest from reference TRBV19 and TRBJ2-3 gives the full variable domain: DGGITQSPKYLFRKEGQNVTLSCEQNLNHDAMYWYRQDPGQGLRLIYYSQIVNDFQKGDIAEGYSVSREKKESFPLTVTSAQKNPTAFYLCAHRQGATDTQYFGPGTRLTVL.

The chain employs TRBV11-3 and TRBJ2-7; 10 positions agree with TRBD1. The CDR3 length is 14 residues. V lost 4 bases, J lost 6 bases, and 6 bases stayed unmatched. The V gene's germline CDR1 is SGHNT and CDR2 YENEEA. CDR3: CASSWGTGAGEQYF. The CDR3 DNA sequence: TGTGCCAGCAGCTGGGGGACAGGGGCGGGCGAGCAGTACTTC. The variable domain in full, with the rest retrieved from reference TRBV11-3 and TRBJ2-7, is EAGVVQSPRYKIIEKKQPVAFWCNPISGHNTLYWYLQNLGQGPELLIRYENEEAVDDSQLPKDRFSAERLKGVDSTLKIQPAELGDSAVYLCASSWGTGAGEQYFGPGTRLTVT.

The rearrangement joins TRBV4-2 to TRBJ2-3; 11 bases match TRBD2. Germline CDR1 and CDR2: LGHNA and YNFKEQ. This CDR3 comprises 15 residues. Unmatched junction bases numbered 1, after V lost 4 bases and J lost 1 base. The chain's CDR3 is CASSLGLAGTDTQYF. As DNA, the CDR3 is TGTGCCAGCAGCCTGGGACTAGCGGGCACAGATACGCAGTATTTT.

As for this clone: Only one base separates this from a far larger clonotype, so it likely reflects a read error. The rearrangement uses TRBV9 and TRBJ2-5; weak D call: TRBD1 (6 bases). The DNA matches TRBJ2-7 better at its end, which makes the J call doubtful. The CDR3 is made up of 13 amino acids. Germline CDR1 and CDR2: SGDLS and YYNGEE. DNA for the CDR3: TGTGCCAGCAGCCCCGAGGGGGCCTACGAGCAGTACTTC. It yields the protein CASSPEGAYEQYF.

V usage is TRBV9 and J usage is TRBJ2-3, with D perhaps TRBD1 (6 bases). Germline CDR1 and CDR2: SGDLS and YYNGEE. The CDR3 extends over 17 amino acids. Trimming pared 3 bases from V and 0 bases from J, leaving 17 bases between. CDR3 DNA: TGTGCCAGCAGCGCTACAGGGTCCCGAATTAGCACAGATACGCAGTATTTT. It codes for CASSATGSRISTDTQYF.

The chain carries TRBV5-4 and TRBJ1-1; 7 bases map to TRBD1. V shed 2 bases, J shed 2 bases, and the junction held 3 bases outside the gene matches. CDR3 length: 14 residues. Germline lookup yields CDR1 SGHNT and CDR2 YYREEE (reference sequence). The CDR3 DNA reads as TGTGCCAGCAGCTTACGACAGGGTAACACTGAAGCTTTCTTT. Encoded protein: CASSLRQGNTEAFF.

The chain joins TRBV28 to TRBJ2-7; a weak D match, TRBD2 (6 bases). CDR3 length: 12 amino acids. Germline CDR1 MDHEN, CDR2 SYDVKM. V dropped 7 bases and J dropped 4 bases, with 11 bases sitting between them. DNA for the CDR3: TGTGCCAGCAAGGCCGGGGGTTACGAGCAGTACTTC. Protein product: CASKAGGYEQYF.